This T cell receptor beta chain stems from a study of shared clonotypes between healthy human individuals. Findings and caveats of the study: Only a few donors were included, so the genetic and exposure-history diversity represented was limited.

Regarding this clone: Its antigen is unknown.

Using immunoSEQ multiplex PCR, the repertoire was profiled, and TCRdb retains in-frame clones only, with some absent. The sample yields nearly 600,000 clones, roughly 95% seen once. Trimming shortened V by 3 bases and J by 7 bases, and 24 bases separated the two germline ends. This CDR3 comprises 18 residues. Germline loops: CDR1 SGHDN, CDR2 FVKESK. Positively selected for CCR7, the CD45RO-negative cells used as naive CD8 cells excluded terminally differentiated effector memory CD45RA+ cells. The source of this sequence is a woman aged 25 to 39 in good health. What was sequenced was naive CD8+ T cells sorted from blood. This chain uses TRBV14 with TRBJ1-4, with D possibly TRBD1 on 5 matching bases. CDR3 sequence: CASSQDPTLRRACEKLFF. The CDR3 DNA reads TGTGCCAGCAGCCAGGATCCTACCCTCCGCAGGGCGTGTGAAAAACTGTTTTTT. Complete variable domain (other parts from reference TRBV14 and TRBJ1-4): EAGVTQFPSHSVIEKGQTVTLRCDPISGHDNLYWYRRVMGKEIKFLLHFVKESKQDESGMPNNRFLAERTGGTYSTLKVQPAELEDSGVYFCASSQDPTLRRACEKLFFGSGTQLSVL.